The 27 T cell receptor beta chains presented below share a single source sample, sequenced in a study of shared clonotypes between healthy human individuals. Clones were read by immunoSEQ multiplex PCR, and TCRdb kept only the in-frame ones, dropping some. The sample contains 85,000 to 100,000 clones, 68% of which appear only once. Sequencing used memory CD8+ T cells sorted from blood. Noted subset: CD45RO+ cells pooled with CCR7-negative TemRA cells. Every receptor here comes from a man between 25 and 39 years old in good health.

The chain recombines TRBV18 with TRBJ1-5; no definite D call. V lost 3 bases to trimming and J lost 0 bases, with 6 bases between them. This CDR3 is 14 amino acids long. CDR1 KGHSH and CDR2 LQKENI come from the germline V gene. This CDR3 reads CASSPGFSNQPQHF. As DNA, the CDR3 is TGTGCCAGCTCACCGGGCTTTAGCAATCAGCCCCAGCATTTT.

The chain has TRBV5-1 and TRBJ2-7; 8 bases agree with TRBD2. J lost 2 bases, V lost 0 bases, and 4 bases had no gene match. CDR1 is SGHRS and CDR2 is YFSETQ in the germline V gene. CDR3 length: 15 residues. The CDR3 DNA follows: TGCGCCAGCAGCTTGGATGCTAGCGGGCCCTACGAGCAGTACTTC. It translates to CASSLDASGPYEQYF.

This clone has a count of ten or more. V usage is TRBV4-2 and J usage is TRBJ1-2; 10 bases map to TRBD1. There are 15 residues in the CDR3. Looked up from germline, CDR1 is LGHNA and CDR2 is YNFKEQ. The V gene end was trimmed by 3 bases and the J gene end by 6 bases; junction bases not matched to a gene: 7. CDR3 sequence reads: CASSHQTGGSDGYTF. The CDR3 nucleotides read TGTGCCAGCAGCCACCAGACAGGGGGCTCAGATGGCTACACCTTC.

V gene TRBV28 combines with J gene TRBJ2-2; D gene unclear. Germline V gene data show CDR1 as MDHEN and CDR2 as SYDVKM. The CDR3 spans 13 residues. Deletions cut 6 bases from V and 1 base from J, with 6 bases between. CDR3 DNA: TGTGCCAGCAGGTACAGGAACACCGGGGAGCTGTTTTTT. Its protein product is CASRYRNTGELFF.

This rearrangement joins TRBV5-1 to TRBJ1-5; D possibly corresponds to TRBD1 (5 bases). The germline V gene has CDR1 SGHRS and CDR2 YFSETQ. CDR3 length: 13 residues. Trimming pared 1 base from V and 6 bases from J, leaving 8 bases between. CDR3 sequence reads: CASSLSGGQPQHF. The CDR3 coding sequence is TGCGCCAGCAGCTTGTCGGGGGGTCAGCCCCAGCATTTT.

This clone was seen a few times. The V call is TRBV27, the J call TRBJ2-1; 7 nucleotides agree with TRBD2. The CDR3 is 16 amino acids. Germline CDR1 and CDR2: MNHEY and SMNVEV (reference sequence). Germline trimming cut 4 bases from V and 1 base from J; bases unmatched to any gene: 7. CDR3 amino acids: CASSWSAGESYNEQFF. DNA of the CDR3: TGTGCCAGCAGTTGGAGTGCGGGGGAGTCCTACAATGAGCAGTTCTTC.

V and J are TRBV27 and TRBJ1-2, with 9 bases matching TRBD1. V gave up 4 bases and J gave up 0 bases; unmatched junction bases: 3. Germline V lookup: CDR1 MNHEY, CDR2 SMNVEV (reference sequence). This CDR3 is built from 15 residues. The DNA for the CDR3 is TGTGCCAGCAGTTCCGGACAGGGGACTAACTATGGCTACACCTTC. Its protein product is CASSSGQGTNYGYTF.

This clone has only a few counts. The rearrangement joins TRBV7-9 to TRBJ1-5, with D maybe TRBD1 (5 bases). This CDR3 is 14 amino acids long. The V end was cut by 1 base, the J end by 4 bases, with 8 bases between. Germline lookup yields CDR1 SEHNR and CDR2 FQNEAQ (reference sequence). For the CDR3, the DNA is TGTGCCAGCAGCTTAGTGGCAGGGAATCAGCCCCAGCATTTT. Translated, it gives CASSLVAGNQPQHF. Filled out from reference TRBV7-9 and TRBJ1-5, the complete variable domain reads DTGVSQNPRHKITKRGQNVTFRCDPISEHNRLYWYRQTLGQGPEFLTYFQNEAQLEKSRLLSDRFSAERPKGSFSTLEIQRTEQGDSAMYLCASSLVAGNQPQHFGDGTRLSIL.

This clone showed up many times. The chain couples TRBV11-2 to TRBJ2-3; weak D call: TRBD1 (6 bases). The V gene lost 5 bases and the J gene lost 4 bases, with 13 bases spanning the gap. The CDR3 is 14 amino acids. CDR1 is SGHAT and CDR2 is FQNNGV in the germline V gene. As DNA, the CDR3 is TGTGCCAGCAGCGCCTCGACAGGTCCAGATACGCAGTATTTT. It yields the protein CASSASTGPDTQYF. Together with reference TRBV11-2 and TRBJ2-3, the CDR3 gives the full variable domain: EAGVAQSPRYKIIEKRQSVAFWCNPISGHATLYWYQQILGQGPKLLIQFQNNGVVDDSQLPKDRFSAERLKGVDSTLKIQPAKLEDSAVYLCASSASTGPDTQYFGPGTRLTVL.

This clone was seen only a few times. V gene TRBV7-9 combines with J gene TRBJ2-7; 13 bases align to TRBD2. This CDR3 region has 17 residues. CDR1 SEHNR and CDR2 FQNEAQ come from the germline V gene (reference sequence). V shed 5 bases, J shed 6 bases, and the junction held 13 bases outside the gene matches. This chain's CDR3 is CASSPRTSGSAALEQYF. CDR3 coding DNA: TGTGCCAGCAGCCCTCGGACTAGCGGGAGCGCAGCACTCGAGCAGTACTTC.

The chain couples TRBV15 to TRBJ2-1, with TRBD2 matching over 11 bases. V shed 7 bases, J shed 2 bases, and the junction held 4 bases outside the gene matches. The CDR3 has 15 amino acids. Germline assignment: CDR1 LNHNV and CDR2 YYDKDF (reference sequence). The CDR3, as DNA: TGTGCCACCAAGCCACTAGCGGGGGCCTACAATGAGCAGTTCTTC. Protein sequence: CATKPLAGAYNEQFF.

This clone came up a few times. The CDR3 nucleotides read TGTGCCAGCAGCTTAGAAAGGGGGAATAATGGTAGACAGCCCCAGCATTTT. It codes for CASSLERGNNGRQPQHF. The chain uses TRBV11-2 and TRBJ1-5; maybe TRBD1 (6 bases). This CDR3 comprises 17 residues. Deletions cut 0 bases from V and 7 bases from J, with 19 bases between. Germline V lookup: CDR1 SGHAT, CDR2 FQNNGV.

Only one count was recorded for this clone. This rearrangement joins TRBV18 to TRBJ2-3, with D hard to call. V shed 2 bases and J shed 0 bases, with 18 bases lying between them. Germline V lookup: CDR1 KGHSH, CDR2 LQKENI. The CDR3 extends over 18 amino acids. The CDR3 here is CASSPGVGRWISTDTQYF. CDR3 DNA sequence: TGTGCCAGCTCACCAGGGGTGGGCCGTTGGATTAGCACAGATACGCAGTATTTT. The full variable domain, completed using reference TRBV18 and TRBJ2-3, is NAGVMQNPRHLVRRRGQEARLRCSPMKGHSHVYWYRQLPEEGLKFMVYLQKENIIDESGMPKERFSAEFPKEGPSILRIQQVVRGDSAAYFCASSPGVGRWISTDTQYFGPGTRLTVL.

Of note for this clone: This is likely an artifact of a read error, given a far larger clone one base away. The same CDR3 arises from other DNA sequences in this sample as well. CDR3 in amino acids: CASSRDSPYEQYF. Here the CDR3 DNA reads TGCGCCAGCAGCCGGGACTCCCCCTACGAGCAATACTTC. This rearrangement joins TRBV10-2 to TRBJ2-7, with D maybe TRBD2 (6 bases). CDR1 is WSHSY, CDR2 SAAADI, per germline. This CDR3 region has 13 residues.

CDR3 loop: CASSLRVEAGDQPQHF. CDR3 nucleotide sequence: TGTGCCAGCAGCTTAAGGGTAGAGGCAGGGGATCAGCCCCAGCATTTT. The chain employs TRBV7-8 and TRBJ1-5; maybe TRBD1 (6 bases). The CDR3 covers 16 residues. Trimming stripped 2 bases from V and 5 bases from J, with 16 bases between. Germline loops: CDR1 SGHVS, CDR2 FQNEAQ.

The chain has TRBV6-4 and TRBJ2-1; 9 positions match TRBD1. Germline V gene lookup returns CDR1 MRHNA and CDR2 SNTAGT. The CDR3 is 14 amino acids. J gave up 6 bases and V 2 bases, and 2 bases lay outside the gene matches. The CDR3 region is CASSDGTGPNEQFF. In DNA, the CDR3 is TGTGCCAGCAGTGACGGGACAGGGCCCAATGAGCAGTTCTTC.

The V call is TRBV27, the J call TRBJ2-6, with 11 bases aligning to TRBD1. There are 17 residues in the CDR3. V shed 3 bases, J shed 4 bases, and the junction held 5 bases outside the gene matches. CDR1 is MNHEY, CDR2 SMNVEV, per germline (reference sequence). The DNA for the CDR3 is TGTGCCAGCAGTTTGGGACAGGGGGTGTACGGGGCCAACGTCCTGACTTTC. Protein sequence: CASSLGQGVYGANVLTF.

CDR3 nucleotide sequence: TGTGCCAGCAGTGAAAGGCTAGCGGGAGGGTTGAACACCGGGGAGCTGTTTTTT. Amino acid sequence: CASSERLAGGLNTGELFF. The chain couples TRBV6-1 to TRBJ2-2; 12 bases line up with TRBD2. The CDR3 runs 18 residues. The ends lost 2 bases at V and 1 base at J; junction bases unmatched: 5. Germline values: CDR1 MNHNS, CDR2 SASEGT.

V is TRBV5-1 and J is TRBJ2-1; the match to TRBD1 covers 8 bases. Germline V gives CDR1 SGHRS, CDR2 YFSETQ. The junction had 8 bases not matched to a gene; V was cut back by 4 bases and J by 2 bases. The CDR3 is 16 residues long. The CDR3 region is CASSLLRQGPYNEQFF. The CDR3 DNA reads as TGCGCCAGCAGCCTCTTGAGACAGGGGCCCTACAATGAGCAGTTCTTC.

This clone showed up just a few times. Additional DNA sequences in this sample encode the identical CDR3. The chain carries TRBV28 and TRBJ2-1; D remains unclear. The germline gives CDR1 MDHEN, CDR2 SYDVKM. Trimming took off 5 bases at V and 4 bases at J, with 6 bases between the two ends. The CDR3 runs to 12 residues. The CDR3 loop is CASSLSYNEQFF. The CDR3 nucleotides read TGTGCCAGCAGTCTCTCTTACAATGAGCAGTTCTTC.

V is TRBV7-2 and J is TRBJ2-4; D gene unclear. Germline lookup yields CDR1 SGHTA and CDR2 FQGNSA. The CDR3 runs to 11 residues. With 1 base removed from V and 5 bases from J, the gap between germline ends came to 0 bases. The CDR3 loop reads CASSLENIQYF. CDR3 bases: TGTGCCAGCAGCTTAGAAAACATTCAGTACTTC.

The J gene is TRBJ1-1, the V gene TRBV7-2; TRBD1 agrees at 8 bases. This CDR3 contains 14 residues. The V gene end was trimmed by 5 bases and the J gene end by 10 bases; junction bases not matched to a gene: 12. The germline CDR1 and CDR2 sequences are SGHTA and FQGNSA. CDR3 protein: CASSQRTGQGGAFF. The DNA for the CDR3 is TGTGCCAGCAGCCAAAGGACAGGGCAGGGGGGAGCTTTCTTT. Drawing the rest from reference TRBV7-2 and TRBJ1-1, the complete variable domain is GAGVSQSPSNKVTEKGKDVELRCDPISGHTALYWYRQSLGQGLEFLIYFQGNSAPDKSGLPSDRFSAERTGGSVSTLTIQRTQQEDSAVYLCASSQRTGQGGAFFGQGTRLTVV.

This clone was observed a handful of times. The rearrangement links TRBV7-2 to TRBJ2-3; D call uncertain. Germline V CDR1 and CDR2: SGHTA, FQGNSA. With 3 bases removed from V and 2 bases from J, the gap between germline ends came to 9 bases. This CDR3 is built from 14 residues. CDR3 sequence: CASSFSDPTDTQYF. For the CDR3, the DNA is TGTGCCAGCAGCTTCTCGGATCCCACAGATACGCAGTATTTT.

The V and J genes are TRBV9 and TRBJ2-3; D not certain. V lost 0 bases, J lost 4 bases, and 6 bases lay in between. Germline V gene data show CDR1 as SGDLS and CDR2 as YYNGEE. The CDR3 runs 13 residues. CDR3 bases: TGTGCCAGCAGCGTAGCTCCCCCAGATACGCAGTATTTT. It encodes CASSVAPPDTQYF.

This clone was observed a handful of times. The chain combines TRBV11-2 with TRBJ2-1; 7 bases are shared with TRBD2. The CDR3 loop spans 17 amino acids. V shed 7 bases and J 8 bases; nucleotides not matched to a gene: 20. The germline CDR1 and CDR2 sequences are SGHAT and FQNNGV. The chain's CDR3 is CASTSRASGTTAHEQFF. In DNA form, the CDR3 reads TGTGCCAGCACCTCCCGGGCTAGCGGAACAACTGCGCATGAGCAGTTCTTC.

The chain couples TRBV7-9 to TRBJ2-3; a possible D gene is TRBD2 (6 bases). This CDR3 spans 17 amino acids. The germline CDR1 and CDR2 sequences are SEHNR and FQNEAQ (reference sequence). V lost 4 bases and J 3 bases, leaving 20 bases between the germline ends. CDR3 sequence: CASSSTERGVETDTQYF. DNA of the CDR3: TGTGCCAGCAGCTCAACGGAGCGCGGGGTGGAGACAGATACGCAGTATTTT.

The chain combines TRBV4-3 with TRBJ2-6; tentatively, D is TRBD1 or TRBD2 (5 bases each). Germline CDR1 is LGHNA and CDR2 is YSLEER. V lost 5 bases, J lost 10 bases, and 12 bases lay in between. This CDR3 is built from 13 residues. The CDR3 loop reads CASSLEDTNVLTF. The CDR3 DNA is TGCGCCAGCAGCTTGGAGGACACGAACGTCCTGACTTTC.